The T cell receptor beta chain described here comes from a study of shared clonotypes between healthy human individuals. Points on this clone: Its antigen is undetermined.

Tens of thousands of T cell genomes (around 190 ng DNA) went into each sorted-subset replicate. Data came from immunoSEQ multiplex PCR; TCRdb stores just in-frame clones and leaves some out. The sample shows roughly 1,500,000 clones, about 98.5% of them seen only once. Notes on the study in general: An expected dependence of interdonor clonotype sharing on sequencing depth was noted.

Looked up from germline, CDR1 is MDHEN and CDR2 is SYDVKM. The CDR3 loop spans 15 amino acids. V was pared by 10 bases and J by 1 base, with 9 bases of the junction left unmatched. Sequencing was done on a sample of naive CD4+ T cells sorted from blood. Subset here: CD45RA+ positively selected. This rearrangement joins TRBV28 to TRBJ2-1; 8 nucleotides match TRBD2. The source of this sequence is a man aged 25-45 years in good health. In DNA form, the CDR3 reads TGTGCCACTTCATATAGCGGGAATTCCTACAATGAGCAGTTCTTC. It codes for CATSYSGNSYNEQFF. Drawing the rest from reference TRBV28 and TRBJ2-1, the complete variable domain is DVKVTQSSRYLVKRTGEKVFLECVQDMDHENMFWYRQDPGLGLRLIYFSYDVKMKEKGDIPEGYSVSREKKERFSLILESASTNQTSMYLCATSYSGNSYNEQFFGPGTRLTVL.